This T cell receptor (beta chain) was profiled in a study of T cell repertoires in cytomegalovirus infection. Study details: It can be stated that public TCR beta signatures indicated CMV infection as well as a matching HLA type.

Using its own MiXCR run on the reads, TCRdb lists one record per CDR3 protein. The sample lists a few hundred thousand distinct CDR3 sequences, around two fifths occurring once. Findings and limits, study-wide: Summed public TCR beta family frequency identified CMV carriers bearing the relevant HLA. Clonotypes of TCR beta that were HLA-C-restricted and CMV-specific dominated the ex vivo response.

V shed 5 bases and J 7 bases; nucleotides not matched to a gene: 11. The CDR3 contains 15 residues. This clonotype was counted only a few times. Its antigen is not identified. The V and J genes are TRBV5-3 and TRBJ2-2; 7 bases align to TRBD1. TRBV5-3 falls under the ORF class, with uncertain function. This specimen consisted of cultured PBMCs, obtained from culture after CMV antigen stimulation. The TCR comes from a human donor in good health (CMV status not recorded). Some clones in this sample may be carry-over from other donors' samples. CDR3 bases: TGTGCCAGAAGATCAGACCTAGGACAGGTCGGGGAGCTGTTTTTT. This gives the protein CARRSDLGQVGELFF.